A single sample gave rise to the 16 T cell receptor beta chains below, sequenced in a study of radiotherapy plus CTLA-4 blockade in lung cancer. The repertoire was sequenced with immunoSEQ multiplex PCR; TCRdb's copy has only in-frame clones and lacks some. The table shows tens of thousands of clones, with roughly 77% occurring only once. Sample: peripheral blood, taken from a patient treated with radiotherapy plus ipilimumab. The receptor set was obtained from a human donor with non-small cell lung cancer whose response to radiotherapy plus ipilimumab could not be evaluated.

The J gene is TRBJ2-7, the V gene TRBV28; D perhaps matches TRBD1 (5 bases). This CDR3 has 14 amino acids. Germline assignment: CDR1 MDHEN and CDR2 SYDVKM. Trimming stripped 4 bases from V and 2 bases from J, with 12 bases between. In nucleotides, the CDR3 is TGTGCCAGCAGTTCGGTCACAGGTACCTACGAGCAGTACTTC. Protein sequence: CASSSVTGTYEQYF. Variable domain in full (rest from reference TRBV28 and TRBJ2-7): DVKVTQSSRYLVKRTGEKVFLECVQDMDHENMFWYRQDPGLGLRLIYFSYDVKMKEKGDIPEGYSVSREKKERFSLILESASTNQTSMYLCASSSVTGTYEQYFGPGTRLTVT.

The chain combines TRBV18 with TRBJ2-3, with D uncertain. The CDR3 has 14 amino acids. The V gene lost 4 bases and the J gene lost 0 bases, with 8 bases spanning the gap. CDR1 and CDR2 from the germline V gene are KGHSH and LQKENI. The CDR3 DNA sequence: TGTGCCAGCTCACGCGGTACTAGCACAGATACGCAGTATTTT. This encodes CASSRGTSTDTQYF.

This chain joins TRBV30 and TRBJ2-3, with 7 bases that match TRBD1. The CDR3 is made up of 15 amino acids. Germline-derived CDR1 and CDR2 are GTSNPN and SVGIG (reference sequence). Germline trimming cut 1 base from V and 3 bases from J; bases unmatched to any gene: 7. The CDR3 region has the DNA TGTGCCTGGAGTGGGTTCGCCAGGGGGACAGATACGCAGTATTTT. Encoded protein: CAWSGFARGTDTQYF.

The gene calls are TRBV6-1 and TRBJ1-1; D call uncertain. The CDR3 has 15 amino acids. V gave up 4 bases and J gave up 0 bases, with 12 bases separating them. Germline assignment: CDR1 MNHNS and CDR2 SASEGT. CDR3 amino acids: CASSASSGMNTEAFF. CDR3 coding DNA: TGTGCCAGCAGTGCCTCGTCAGGAATGAACACTGAAGCTTTCTTT.

The chain combines TRBV23-1 with TRBJ1-6, with 7 bases fitting TRBD1. TRBV23-1 is placed among ORFs of uncertain function. The CDR3 has 16 residues. After removal of 8 bases from V and 9 bases from J, the junction contained 16 bases not matched to a gene. As DNA, the CDR3 is TGCGCCAGCTCCCACGGAAGGCAGGGGGTAAGTTCACCCCTCCACTTT. This encodes CASSHGRQGVSSPLHF.

The chain carries TRBV5-1 and TRBJ2-7; the D gene is possibly TRBD2 (6 bases). Trimming removed 2 bases at V and 5 bases at J, with 14 bases between. The V gene's germline CDR1 is SGHRS and CDR2 YFSETQ. CDR3 length: 14 amino acids. The CDR3 here is CASSFNGRGDEQYF. The DNA for the CDR3 is TGCGCCAGCAGCTTCAACGGGAGAGGCGACGAGCAGTACTTC.

The chain uses TRBV30 and TRBJ2-7; perhaps TRBD2 as D (6 bases). Germline V gene sequence: CDR1 GTSNPN, CDR2 SVGIG (reference sequence). The length of the CDR3 is 13 residues. Trimming shortened V by 8 bases and J by 0 bases, and 14 bases separated the two germline ends. CDR3 in amino acids: CAGRRGFSYEQYF. For the CDR3, the DNA is TGTGCCGGAAGGAGGGGTTTCTCCTACGAGCAGTACTTC.

There are a few counts of this clone. V is TRBV28 and J is TRBJ2-7, with 10 bases lining up with TRBD2. Trimming at V came to 3 bases and at J to 4 bases, leaving 9 bases not matched to a gene. This CDR3 has 16 residues. Germline CDR1 and CDR2: MDHEN and SYDVKM. CDR3 DNA sequence: TGTGCCAGCAGTTTGGTTAGCGGGGGGCCGGAGTACGAGCAGTACTTC. This translates into CASSLVSGGPEYEQYF. The full variable domain, with the rest looked up from reference TRBV28 and TRBJ2-7, is DVKVTQSSRYLVKRTGEKVFLECVQDMDHENMFWYRQDPGLGLRLIYFSYDVKMKEKGDIPEGYSVSREKKERFSLILESASTNQTSMYLCASSLVSGGPEYEQYFGPGTRLTVT.

V gene TRBV4-3 combines with J gene TRBJ1-6, with D possibly being TRBD1 (6 bases). CDR3 length: 16 amino acids. Between the trimmed V and J ends, which lost 0 bases and 5 bases, there was a span of 11 bases. In germline, CDR1 is LGHNA, CDR2 YSLEER. This chain's CDR3 is CASSQDWDTNNSPLHF. CDR3 DNA sequence: TGCGCCAGCAGCCAAGACTGGGACACCAATAATTCACCCCTCCACTTT.

The V call is TRBV7-3, the J call TRBJ2-3; TRBD2 matches at 13 bases. In germline, CDR1 is SGHTA, CDR2 FQGTGA. The V and J ends lost 4 bases and 1 base, in that order; junction bases with no gene match: 2. The CDR3 is 16 residues long. The chain's CDR3 is CASSSGTSGGTDTQYF. The CDR3 bases are TGTGCCAGCAGCTCCGGGACTAGCGGGGGCACAGATACGCAGTATTTT.

Only one count was recorded for this clone. The chain joins TRBV21-1 to TRBJ1-2. TRBV21-1 is a recognized pseudogene. CDR3 length equals 17 residues. In nucleotides, the CDR3 is TGTGCCAGCAGCAAAGGCGTGGGGGGGTATAGTAGCTATGGCTACACCTTC. It specifies CASSKGVGGYSSYGYTF.

The V call is TRBV6-1, the J call TRBJ2-7; 10 bases match TRBD1. The germline V gene has CDR1 MNHNS and CDR2 SASEGT. The CDR3 spans 13 residues. The V gene end was trimmed by 7 bases and the J gene end by 6 bases; junction bases not matched to a gene: 6. The CDR3 nucleotides are TGTGCCAGCATGGGACAGGGGTATGGCGAGCAGTACTTC. It encodes CASMGQGYGEQYF.

This rearrangement joins TRBV30 to TRBJ2-7; 8 bases align to TRBD2. With V trimmed by 2 bases and J by 0 bases, 6 bases remained unmatched. Germline CDR1 reads GTSNPN; CDR2 reads SVGIG (reference sequence). This CDR3 has 15 amino acids. The chain's CDR3 is CAWSHRGGLSYEQYF. Here the CDR3 DNA reads TGTGCCTGGAGTCATCGGGGGGGCCTCTCCTACGAGCAGTACTTC.

The chain uses TRBV18 and TRBJ1-2; no clear D. Trimming pared 3 bases from V and 4 bases from J, leaving 15 bases between. Germline V lookup: CDR1 KGHSH, CDR2 LQKENI. This CDR3 is built from 15 residues. The CDR3 region has the DNA TGTGCCAGCTCACCGCAGTCCAAGGACTCCTATGGCTACACCTTC. Residues: CASSPQSKDSYGYTF.

This clone occurred a few times. J is TRBJ1-2 and V is TRBV12-5, with 8 positions matching TRBD1. CDR1 is LGHNT, CDR2 FRNRAP, per germline. This CDR3 has 13 amino acids. After removal of 6 bases from V and 4 bases from J, the junction contained 4 bases not matched to a gene. The CDR3 sequence: CASGSTGGYGYTF. Here the CDR3 DNA reads TGTGCTAGTGGGTCTACAGGGGGCTATGGCTACACCTTC.

The chain carries TRBV19 and TRBJ1-1; TRBD1 is a possible D gene (6 bases). The CDR3 has 15 residues. Trimming took off 5 bases at V and 3 bases at J, with 16 bases between the two ends. Germline V gives CDR1 LNHDA, CDR2 SQIVND (reference sequence). The CDR3 spells CASSGPSGVDTEAFF. CDR3 coding DNA: TGTGCCAGTAGTGGCCCTTCAGGGGTGGACACTGAAGCTTTCTTT.